Sequencing of this T cell receptor (beta chain) was carried out in a study of cytomegalovirus exposure and HLA in healthy donors. Points from the study as a whole: Researchers left out some V segments, among them TRBV6-2 and TRBV6-3, as indistinguishable. Donors were assumed by presence/absence analyses to have roughly uniform sequencing depth. Later work showed greater clonal expansion in HLA-associated TCR beta chains than in equally common others.

This clone has more than one count but fewer than ten. Its antigen is undetermined. 13 Jbeta primers and 60 Vbeta primers were used for the PCR. The repertoire was sequenced with immunoSEQ multiplex PCR; TCRdb's copy has only in-frame clones and lacks some. The sample consists of 130,000 or so clones, 74% of them appearing once. Germline values: CDR1 SGHTS, CDR2 YDEGEE. After removal of 6 bases from V and 3 bases from J, the junction contained 8 bases not matched to a gene. The CDR3 consists of 15 residues. Sequencing was performed on PBMCs. The receptor comes from a man between 18 and 35 years old in good health and CMV-seropositive. The chain has TRBV5-8 and TRBJ2-3; 9 nucleotides match TRBD1. As DNA, the CDR3 is TGTGCCAGCAATTCGGGACAGGGTATAACAGATACGCAGTATTTT. It translates to CASNSGQGITDTQYF.